Following are 24 T cell receptor beta chains from one sample sequenced in a study of OX40 agonist ivuxolimab in advanced cancers. This table comes from immunoSEQ multiplex PCR, and its TCRdb copy is limited to in-frame clones, with some not included. The sample carries about 53,000 clones, 79% recorded once. The sample in question was CD4+ or CD8+ T cells sorted from blood, obtained in a trial of the OX40 agonist ivuxolimab. All receptors come from an adult with an advanced solid tumor such as melanoma, head and neck, liver or kidney cancer.

The chain is built from TRBV10-1 and TRBJ2-7; D not resolved. Germline V gene sequence: CDR1 WNHNN, CDR2 SYGVQD (reference sequence). V was shortened by 3 bases and J by 0 bases, with 0 bases between the two germline ends. The CDR3 sequence is 11 residues long. CDR3 region: CASSDSYEQYF. CDR3 nucleotides: TGCGCCAGCAGTGACTCCTACGAGCAGTACTTC.

The rearrangement links TRBV9 to TRBJ2-1, with 13 bases aligning to TRBD2. This CDR3 comprises 13 residues. Germline CDR1 reads SGDLS; CDR2 reads YYNGEE. Trimming cost V 5 bases and J 7 bases; bases outside gene matches: 0. This CDR3 is CASRTSGGNEQFF. DNA for the CDR3: TGTGCCAGCAGGACTAGCGGGGGGAATGAGCAGTTCTTC.

There are a few counts of this clone. The chain employs TRBV7-2 and TRBJ1-1, with D uncertain. V dropped 3 bases and J dropped 5 bases, with 13 bases sitting between them. The CDR3 sequence is 14 residues long. The germline V gene has CDR1 SGHTA and CDR2 FQGNSA. The CDR3 region is CASSFNPSGTEAFF. As DNA, the CDR3 is TGTGCCAGCAGCTTTAATCCCTCAGGTACTGAAGCTTTCTTT.

The rearrangement links TRBV19 to TRBJ1-2, with 9 bases identical to TRBD1. Germline V gene lookup returns CDR1 LNHDA and CDR2 SQIVND (reference sequence). CDR3 size: 17 residues. Trimming removed 6 bases from V and 1 base from J; junction bases left unmatched: 12. The CDR3 spells CASRDGQGPLINYGYTF. The CDR3 coding sequence is TGTGCCAGTAGGGACGGACAGGGGCCCTTAATTAACTATGGCTACACCTTC.

The rearrangement links TRBV7-2 to TRBJ2-1; 11 positions agree with TRBD2. V lost 6 bases to trimming and J lost 7 bases; unmatched junction nucleotides: 11. The CDR3 has 16 residues. CDR1 SGHTA and CDR2 FQGNSA come from the germline V gene. The CDR3 nucleotides read TGTGCCAGCAGGACCCTAGCGGGGGGTTCGAGGAATGAGCAGTTCTTC. Its translation is CASRTLAGGSRNEQFF.

The J gene is TRBJ2-3, the V gene TRBV11-3, with D possibly being TRBD1 or TRBD2 (5 bases each). The CDR3 is 14 residues long. Trimming removed 5 bases at V and 5 bases at J, with 14 bases between. Germline values: CDR1 SGHNT, CDR2 YENEEA. DNA of the CDR3: TGTGCCAGCAGCCCCTCCGGGGCTATAGATACGCAGTATTTT. Protein product: CASSPSGAIDTQYF.

This sequence joins TRBV7-2 and TRBJ2-5, with D possibly being TRBD2 (6 bases). The CDR3 consists of 12 residues. The ends were cut back, 4 bases at V and 7 bases at J, with 10 bases in the middle. Germline values: CDR1 SGHTA, CDR2 FQGNSA. The CDR3 DNA reads TGTGCCAGCAGCTCTGGGGGAGGGACCCAGTACTTC. Translated, it gives CASSSGGGTQYF.

The chain employs TRBV6-6 and TRBJ1-5; D is unclear. V gave up 7 bases and J gave up 0 bases, with 10 bases separating them. CDR1 and CDR2 from the germline V gene are MNHNY and SVGAGI (reference sequence). The length of the CDR3 is 14 residues. The CDR3 DNA reads as TGTGCCAGCACTGGTGAAACTAGCAATCAGCCCCAGCATTTT. Its protein is CASTGETSNQPQHF.

This sequence joins TRBV19 and TRBJ1-1, with 7 bases identical to TRBD1. In germline, CDR1 is LNHDA, CDR2 SQIVND (reference sequence). Losses at the gene ends were 5 bases for V and 4 bases for J; bases not matched to a gene: 13. This CDR3 contains 16 residues. Here the CDR3 reads CASSSWTGLRGTEAFF. In nucleotides, the CDR3 is TGTGCCAGTAGTTCTTGGACAGGTCTTAGGGGCACTGAAGCTTTCTTT.

The chain employs TRBV19 and TRBJ1-2; D is uncertain. Germline lookup yields CDR1 LNHDA and CDR2 SQIVND (reference sequence). The CDR3 spans 15 residues. V was trimmed by 2 bases and J by 7 bases, leaving 17 bases between them. CDR3 nucleotide sequence: TGTGCCAGTAGTATACCCGCTCGGAGGGTAGGTGGCTACACCTTC. Translating gives CASSIPARRVGGYTF.

The chain links TRBV19 to TRBJ1-2; no clear D gene. Germline V lookup: CDR1 LNHDA, CDR2 SQIVND (reference sequence). Trimming stripped 5 bases from V and 4 bases from J, with 14 bases between. The CDR3 is 14 residues long. CDR3 sequence: CASSPQDGVYGYTF. The CDR3 coding sequence is TGTGCCAGTAGTCCCCAGGACGGAGTCTATGGCTACACCTTC. The variable domain in full, with the rest retrieved from reference TRBV19 and TRBJ1-2, is DGGITQSPKYLFRKEGQNVTLSCEQNLNHDAMYWYRQDPGQGLRLIYYSQIVNDFQKGDIAEGYSVSREKKESFPLTVTSAQKNPTAFYLCASSPQDGVYGYTFGSGTRLTVV.

This clone was seen a handful of times. The V gene is TRBV7-8, the J gene TRBJ1-6; weak D call: TRBD1 (6 bases). The V end was cut by 5 bases, the J end by 6 bases, with 17 bases between. The CDR3 has 16 amino acids. The germline V gene encodes CDR1 SGHVS and CDR2 FQNEAQ. The CDR3 region has the DNA TGTGCCAGCAGCCCTACGGGGGGCAGGGGTAATTCACCCCTCCACTTT. This translates into CASSPTGGRGNSPLHF.

The chain employs TRBV7-9 and TRBJ1-4; TRBD1 might be the D (5 bases). V was shortened by 8 bases and J by 2 bases, with 18 bases between the two germline ends. CDR3 length equals 16 residues. In germline, CDR1 is SEHNR, CDR2 FQNEAQ (reference sequence). The CDR3 spells CASLQAGPGTNEKLFF. The CDR3 DNA reads as TGTGCCAGCCTCCAGGCGGGTCCAGGGACTAATGAAAAACTGTTTTTT.

This chain links TRBV28 with TRBJ1-2; 8 positions agree with TRBD1. This CDR3 region has 19 residues. The germline gives CDR1 MDHEN, CDR2 SYDVKM. Trimming took 3 bases from V and 4 from J; bases not matched to a gene: 19. The DNA for the CDR3 is TGTGCCAGCAGTTTCCCAGGGGGCTTTTTGGTTTTTGAGAGCTATGGCTACACCTTC. This sequence encodes CASSFPGGFLVFESYGYTF.

The V gene is TRBV11-2, the J gene TRBJ2-7, with D unresolved. Trimming removed 2 bases at V and 2 bases at J, with 4 bases between. Per germline, CDR1 SGHAT and CDR2 FQNNGV. This CDR3 has 12 amino acids. Here the CDR3 reads CASSLTTYEQYF. Written as DNA, the CDR3 is TGTGCCAGCAGCTTAACCACCTACGAGCAGTACTTC.

As to this clone: An end of the junction does not agree with germline; a read error may underlie this. J is TRBJ2-2 and V is TRBV6-6; D remains unclear. Germline CDR1 reads MNHNY; CDR2 reads SVGAGI (reference sequence). CDR3 length: 15 amino acids. The CDR3 region is CASSHSPGRAGELFF. CDR3 in DNA: TGTGCCAGCAGTCACTCCCCTGGGCGTGCCGGGGAGCTGTTTTTT.

CDR3 sequence reads: CSVRGGGFTDTQYF. As DNA, the CDR3 is TGCAGCGTCCGAGGCGGGGGGTTCACAGATACGCAGTATTTT. J is TRBJ2-3 and V is TRBV29-1; 8 bases map to TRBD2. Germline CDR1 reads SQVTM; CDR2 reads ANQGSEA. The length of the CDR3 is 14 residues. J gave up 2 bases and V 6 bases, and 7 bases lay outside the gene matches.

This chain uses TRBV14 with TRBJ2-1; 9 bases are a match to TRBD2. Germline V lookup: CDR1 SGHDN, CDR2 FVKESK. This CDR3 comprises 17 residues. Unmatched junction bases numbered 9, after V lost 1 base and J lost 5 bases. CDR3 in DNA: TGTGCCAGCAGCCAAGGAAACCTAGCGGGAATCCACAATGAGCAGTTCTTC. Its protein is CASSQGNLAGIHNEQFF.

This clone has a single count. The J gene is TRBJ2-1, the V gene TRBV27, with 9 bases identical to TRBD2. The CDR3 contains 16 residues. Per the germline V gene, CDR1 is MNHEY and CDR2 is SMNVEV (reference sequence). The ends lost 7 bases at V and 5 bases at J; junction bases unmatched: 12. CDR3 loop: CASKGWASGTHNEQFF. Written as DNA, the CDR3 is TGTGCCAGCAAGGGTTGGGCTAGCGGGACACACAATGAGCAGTTCTTC.

This clone came up a few times. The V gene is TRBV6-6, the J gene TRBJ1-5; 7 positions agree with TRBD1. With V trimmed by 6 bases and J by 3 bases, 8 bases remained unmatched. The CDR3 runs 15 residues. Germline-derived CDR1 and CDR2 are MNHNY and SVGAGI (reference sequence). CDR3 DNA: TGTGCCAGCAGCCCACAGGGGCCCGCCAATCAGCCCCAGCATTTT. The encoded protein is CASSPQGPANQPQHF.

This clone has only a few counts. J is TRBJ2-6 and V is TRBV27; 7 positions match TRBD1. Germline V gives CDR1 MNHEY, CDR2 SMNVEV (reference sequence). After removal of 3 bases from V and 10 bases from J, the junction contained 6 bases not matched to a gene. The CDR3 extends over 14 amino acids. CDR3: CASSFQPGGNVLTF. CDR3 nucleotide sequence: TGTGCCAGCAGTTTCCAGCCAGGGGGAAACGTCCTGACTTTC.

The rearrangement uses TRBV6-5 and TRBJ2-7; 7 bases match TRBD1. The CDR3 is made up of 15 amino acids. V lost 4 bases to trimming and J lost 7 bases; unmatched junction nucleotides: 13. Germline values: CDR1 MNHEY, CDR2 SVGAGI. CDR3 sequence reads: CASSFRTGATMEQYF. The CDR3 DNA follows: TGTGCCAGCAGTTTCCGGACAGGAGCGACTATGGAGCAGTACTTC.

The chain couples TRBV18 to TRBJ1-1; D possibly corresponds to TRBD1 (5 bases). V was trimmed by 3 bases and J by 6 bases, leaving 8 bases between them. CDR3 length: 12 residues. Germline assignment: CDR1 KGHSH and CDR2 LQKENI. The DNA for the CDR3 is TGTGCCAGCTCACCGGGGCGCGCTGAAGCTTTCTTT. Translated, it gives CASSPGRAEAFF.

V usage is TRBV7-2 and J usage is TRBJ2-1, with a tentative D call TRBD2 (6 bases). CDR1 SGHTA and CDR2 FQGNSA come from the germline V gene. Between the trimmed V and J ends, which lost 5 bases and 9 bases, there was a span of 23 bases. The CDR3 sequence is 16 residues long. The chain's CDR3 is CASSPVGGPPRGEQFF. CDR3 coding DNA: TGTGCCAGCAGCCCGGTGGGGGGTCCCCCCAGAGGTGAGCAGTTCTTC.